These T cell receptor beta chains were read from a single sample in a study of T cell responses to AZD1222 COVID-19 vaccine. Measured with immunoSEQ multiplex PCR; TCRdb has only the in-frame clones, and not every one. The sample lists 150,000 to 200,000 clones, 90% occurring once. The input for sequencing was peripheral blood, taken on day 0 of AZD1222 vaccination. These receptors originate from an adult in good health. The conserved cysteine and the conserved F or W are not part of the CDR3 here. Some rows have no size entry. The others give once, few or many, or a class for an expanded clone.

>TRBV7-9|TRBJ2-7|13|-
ASSLGHSWTYEQY
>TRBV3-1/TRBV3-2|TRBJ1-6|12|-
ASSQGTPAGTLH
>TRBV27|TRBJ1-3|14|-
ASSSRTGGTGNTIY
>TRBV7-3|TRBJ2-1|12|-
ASSSGQPNNEQF
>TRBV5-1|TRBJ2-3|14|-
ASSGRAAGLTDTQY
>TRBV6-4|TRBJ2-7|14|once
ASSDSRPGGFYEQY
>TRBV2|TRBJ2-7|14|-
ASSERGQGAGYEQY
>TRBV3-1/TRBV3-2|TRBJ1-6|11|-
ASSQDWNSPLH
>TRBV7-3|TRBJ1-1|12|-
ASSPGHQNTEAF
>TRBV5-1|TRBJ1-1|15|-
ASSFGRTDHLNTEAF
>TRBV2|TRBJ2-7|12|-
ASSETRSVREQY